A single sample gave rise to the 24 T cell receptor beta chains below, sequenced in a study of cytomegalovirus exposure and HLA in healthy donors. The PCR made use of 60 Vbeta and 13 Jbeta primers. This table comes from immunoSEQ multiplex PCR, and its TCRdb copy is limited to in-frame clones, with some not included. The profile covers over 150,000 clones, with 75% to 90% appearing a single time and about 2% taken by the ten largest. The sequencing input was PBMCs. These receptors came from a human donor in good health.

To note about this clone: Its ends do not fully match the called genes, so a read error is possible. The gene calls are TRBV7-9 and TRBJ1-5; D ambiguous. The germline gives CDR1 SEHNR, CDR2 FQNEAQ (reference sequence). This CDR3 comprises 12 residues. CDR3 residues: CSSSLDGQPQHF. For the CDR3, the DNA is TGTTCCAGCAGCTTAGACGGGCAGCCCCAGCATTTT.

The V gene is TRBV19, the J gene TRBJ1-1, with 7 nucleotides matching TRBD1. The CDR3 sequence is 15 residues long. CDR1 and CDR2 (germline): LNHDA, SQIVND (reference sequence). Trimming at V came to 6 bases and at J to 1 base, leaving 8 bases not matched to a gene. The CDR3 sequence is CASSTYTGANTEAFF. DNA for the CDR3: TGTGCCAGTAGCACTTATACAGGGGCGAACACTGAAGCTTTCTTT.

The chain carries TRBV6-6 and TRBJ1-2; D gene unclear. The germline gives CDR1 MNHNY, CDR2 SVGAGI (reference sequence). The germline V and J ends were trimmed by 2 bases and 6 bases, with 13 bases remaining between them. This CDR3 region has 14 residues. CDR3 in amino acids: CASSYERGADGYTF. The CDR3 region has the DNA TGTGCCAGCAGTTACGAAAGAGGTGCGGATGGCTACACCTTC.

The chain joins TRBV2 to TRBJ1-3; 7 bases match TRBD1. V was clipped by 6 bases and J by 7 bases; unmatched bases: 6. This CDR3 spans 13 amino acids. CDR1 is SNHLY and CDR2 is FYNNEI in the germline V gene. CDR3 loop: CASRADRANTIYF. The CDR3 DNA follows: TGTGCCAGCAGGGCCGACAGGGCGAACACCATATATTTT.

This chain joins TRBV15 and TRBJ2-3; 8 bases are a match to TRBD1. The germline gives CDR1 LNHNV, CDR2 YYDKDF (reference sequence). J was trimmed by 1 base and V by 8 bases; bases with no gene match: 5. The CDR3 covers 14 residues. CDR3 coding DNA: TGTGCCACCGGACCGGGACAGGGCACAGATACGCAGTATTTT. Protein sequence: CATGPGQGTDTQYF.

The J gene is TRBJ2-7, the V gene TRBV18, with TRBD2 matching over 9 bases. Per germline, CDR1 KGHSH and CDR2 LQKENI. Trimming at V came to 5 bases and at J to 2 bases, leaving 7 bases not matched to a gene. This CDR3 has 15 residues. CDR3 protein: CASSYSGGDTYEQYF. The CDR3 DNA sequence: TGTGCCAGCTCATATAGCGGGGGTGATACCTACGAGCAGTACTTC. Filled out from reference TRBV18 and TRBJ2-7, the complete variable domain reads NAGVMQNPRHLVRRRGQEARLRCSPMKGHSHVYWYRQLPEEGLKFMVYLQKENIIDESGMPKERFSAEFPKEGPSILRIQQVVRGDSAAYFCASSYSGGDTYEQYFGPGTRLTVT.

V and J are TRBV7-9 and TRBJ1-4, with TRBD1 identical over 9 bases. The CDR3 is 17 amino acids. Germline V gene sequence: CDR1 SEHNR, CDR2 FQNEAQ (reference sequence). J lost 5 bases, V lost 5 bases, and 12 bases had no gene match. The CDR3 region is CASSRDRDSEANEKLFF. CDR3 sequence (DNA): TGTGCCAGCAGCAGGGACAGGGACTCAGAAGCAAATGAAAAACTGTTTTTT. The variable domain in full, with the rest retrieved from reference TRBV7-9 and TRBJ1-4, is DTGVSQNPRHKITKRGQNVTFRCDPISEHNRLYWYRQTLGQGPEFLTYFQNEAQLEKSRLLSDRFSAERPKGSFSTLEIQRTEQGDSAMYLCASSRDRDSEANEKLFFGSGTQLSVL.

V and J are TRBV5-1 and TRBJ2-7, with TRBD1 matching 9 bases. This CDR3 region has 14 residues. Germline loops: CDR1 SGHRS, CDR2 YFSETQ. The junction had 4 bases not matched to a gene; V was cut back by 0 bases and J by 6 bases. The CDR3 reads CASSLVGQGTEQYF. CDR3 nucleotide sequence: TGCGCCAGCAGCTTGGTGGGACAGGGAACCGAGCAGTACTTC. Full variable domain (missing parts from reference TRBV5-1 and TRBJ2-7): KAGVTQTPRYLIKTRGQQVTLSCSPISGHRSVSWYQQTPGQGLQFLFEYFSETQRNKGNFPGRFSGRQFSNSRSEMNVSTLELGDSALYLCASSLVGQGTEQYFGPGTRLTVT.

This chain uses TRBV14 with TRBJ2-3; 8 positions agree with TRBD1. This CDR3 has 12 amino acids. The J segment lost 6 bases and the V segment lost 9 bases, leaving 5 bases of the junction unmatched. Germline V gene lookup returns CDR1 SGHDN and CDR2 FVKESK. Here the CDR3 DNA reads TGTGCCAGTAAGCCAGGGGGCGATACGCAGTATTTT. Its translation: CASKPGGDTQYF.

The rearrangement uses TRBV27 and TRBJ2-6; possibly TRBD2 for D (7 bases). The V end was cut by 7 bases, the J end by 4 bases, with 17 bases between. CDR1 is MNHEY and CDR2 is SMNVEV in the germline V gene (reference sequence). The CDR3 is made up of 16 amino acids. The CDR3 loop reads CASTRGGAYGANVLTF. Written as DNA, the CDR3 is TGTGCCAGCACCCGAGGGGGGGCTTACGGGGCCAACGTCCTGACTTTC.

The chain is built from TRBV5-1 and TRBJ2-5; 8 bases match TRBD2. This CDR3 is built from 14 residues. Germline CDR1 is SGHRS and CDR2 is YFSETQ. After removal of 4 bases from V and 5 bases from J, the junction contained 7 bases not matched to a gene. The CDR3 coding sequence is TGCGCCAGCAGCGGAGGGACTAGAGAGGAGACCCAGTACTTC. Its translation is CASSGGTREETQYF. The full variable domain, its missing parts supplied by reference TRBV5-1 and TRBJ2-5, is KAGVTQTPRYLIKTRGQQVTLSCSPISGHRSVSWYQQTPGQGLQFLFEYFSETQRNKGNFPGRFSGRQFSNSRSEMNVSTLELGDSALYLCASSGGTREETQYFGPGTRLLVL.

The rearrangement uses TRBV29-1 and TRBJ1-3, with D maybe TRBD1 (5 bases). Germline loops: CDR1 SQVTM, CDR2 ANQGSEA. The CDR3 covers 15 residues. Trimming cost V 7 bases and J 4 bases, with 20 bases left between them. The CDR3 DNA reads TGCAGCGCCCGATGTGGGGGGGTCTCCGGAAACACCATATATTTT. Translation gives CSARCGGVSGNTIYF.

The chain uses TRBV11-3 and TRBJ2-7; D not resolved. V was cut by 4 bases and J by 1 base, with 17 bases left in between. The CDR3 spans 16 residues. Germline V gene data show CDR1 as SGHNT and CDR2 as YENEEA. In DNA, the CDR3 is TGTGCCAGCAGCTCAGATCCTGGCGGCTCTTCCTACGAGCAGTACTTC. Protein product: CASSSDPGGSSYEQYF.

The genes are TRBV10-3 and TRBJ2-5; 12 nucleotides line up with TRBD2. Germline CDR1 and CDR2: ENHRY and SYGVKD. V dropped 9 bases and J dropped 4; count of bases not matched to a gene: 3. The length of the CDR3 is 13 residues. The CDR3 DNA sequence: TGTGCCATGTCTAGCGGGGGGGCAGAGACCCAGTACTTC. As protein: CAMSSGGAETQYF.

This chain links TRBV5-4 with TRBJ2-2; TRBD2 matches 11 bases. Germline values: CDR1 SGHNT, CDR2 YYREEE (reference sequence). This CDR3 has 16 amino acids. V lost 4 bases to trimming and J lost 2 bases; unmatched junction nucleotides: 4. CDR3: CASSGTSGGNTGELFF. The CDR3 DNA follows: TGTGCCAGCAGCGGTACTAGCGGGGGTAACACCGGGGAGCTGTTTTTT.

The gene calls are TRBV9 and TRBJ1-4; 9 bases are a match to TRBD1. After removal of 7 bases from V and 5 bases from J, the junction contained 15 bases not matched to a gene. Per germline, CDR1 SGDLS and CDR2 YYNGEE. The CDR3 contains 17 residues. The CDR3 loop is CASGMGIPGQGNEKLFF. The CDR3 DNA follows: TGTGCCAGCGGTATGGGGATACCGGGACAGGGAAATGAAAAACTGTTTTTT.

V usage is TRBV7-8 and J usage is TRBJ2-3; 8 nucleotides align to TRBD2. This CDR3 has 14 residues. After removal of 6 bases from V and 2 bases from J, the junction contained 4 bases not matched to a gene. CDR1 and CDR2 (germline): SGHVS, FQNEAQ. The DNA of the CDR3 is TGTGCCAGCAGACCGGGGGGGCCCACAGATACGCAGTATTTT. Translating it yields CASRPGGPTDTQYF.

The CDR3 reads CASSLAFGVNTEAFF. The CDR3 DNA reads as TGTGCCAGCAGCTTGGCTTTTGGAGTGAACACTGAAGCTTTCTTT. The rearrangement uses TRBV5-6 and TRBJ1-1; D unclear. The CDR3 extends over 15 amino acids. Trimming shortened V by 0 bases and J by 0 bases, and 9 bases separated the two germline ends. In germline, CDR1 is SGHDT, CDR2 YYEEEE.

The chain has TRBV7-2 and TRBJ1-6; 8 nucleotides align to TRBD1. The CDR3 spans 16 residues. V was pared by 5 bases and J by 7 bases, with 10 bases of the junction left unmatched. Germline CDR1 reads SGHTA; CDR2 reads FQGNSA. CDR3 region: CASSPNPGQANSPLHF. Here the CDR3 DNA reads TGTGCCAGCAGCCCGAACCCGGGACAGGCAAATTCACCCCTCCACTTT.

The genes are TRBV18 and TRBJ2-7; the D gene is possibly TRBD2 (6 bases). Trimming took off 5 bases at V and 4 bases at J, with 18 bases between the two ends. Germline-derived CDR1 and CDR2 are KGHSH and LQKENI. The CDR3 spans 15 residues. CDR3 nucleotide sequence: TGTGCCAGCTCAATACAGTTGGAGGGTGGATACGAGCAGTACTTC. Translation gives CASSIQLEGGYEQYF.

The chain carries TRBV12-5 and TRBJ1-5; D may be TRBD1 (5 bases). The CDR3 contains 19 residues. V was shortened by 0 bases and J by 0 bases, with 18 bases between the two germline ends. Per the germline V gene, CDR1 is LGHNT and CDR2 is FRNRAP. CDR3 DNA: TGTGCTAGTGGTTTGGTAGTCAGGGATAATCCATATAGCAATCAGCCCCAGCATTTT. Residues: CASGLVVRDNPYSNQPQHF.

The rearrangement uses TRBV7-7 and TRBJ2-5, with D possibly TRBD2 on 5 matching bases. The V end lost 5 bases, the J end lost 3 bases, and 19 bases lay between the germline ends. CDR1 and CDR2 from the germline V gene are SSHAT and FNYEAQ (reference sequence). This CDR3 region has 16 residues. CDR3 residues: CASSPYGEDGEETQYF. CDR3 coding DNA: TGTGCCAGCAGCCCATACGGTGAGGACGGGGAAGAGACCCAGTACTTC.

The chain couples TRBV4-1 to TRBJ2-3; weak D call: TRBD1 (7 bases). The V end was cut by 4 bases, the J end by 7 bases, with 18 bases between. This CDR3 region has 15 residues. The germline gives CDR1 MGHRA, CDR2 YSYEKL. CDR3: CASSLGGTASYTQYF. CDR3 nucleotide sequence: TGCGCCAGCAGCCTAGGGGGGACAGCATCTTATACGCAGTATTTT.

The chain links TRBV6-5 to TRBJ1-2, with D possibly TRBD1 on 5 matching bases. The germline V gene has CDR1 MNHEY and CDR2 SVGAGI. The CDR3 covers 13 residues. V lost 4 bases to trimming and J lost 2 bases, with 8 bases between them. The CDR3 nucleotides read TGTGCCAGCAGTTCCCCAGGGAACTATGGCTACACCTTC. Residues: CASSSPGNYGYTF.